The entry that follows covers one T cell receptor beta chain sequence. As yet, its antigen is unknown. The data were produced by immunoSEQ multiplex PCR, yet TCRdb's version contains in-frame clones alone and is incomplete. The table has fewer than 350,000 clones, roughly 90% seen once. This entry is derived from a study of cytomegalovirus exposure and HLA in healthy donors. Whole-study findings and limits: Usually a TCR sequence was rare, but some public TCRs were found in many donors. Some TCR beta chains (roughly 160 of them) were listed as cytomegalovirus-associated. Subsequent analysis showed first-cohort TCR clusters tending to co-occur in more than 90 validation repertoires.

The donors formed part of the roughly 120-subject validation cohort, distinct from the approximately 630-subject first cohort. Material: PBMCs. The source of this sequence is a woman under 30 in good health and CMV-seronegative.

For the CDR3, the DNA is TGTGCCAGCAGTTTTGCAGGGGACGAGGGGGGCTACACCTTC. Protein: CASSFAGDEGGYTF. The J gene is TRBJ1-2, the V gene TRBV27; TRBD1 might be the D (6 bases). Germline V CDR1 and CDR2: MNHEY, SMNVEV (reference sequence). CDR3 length: 14 residues. V was clipped by 3 bases and J by 8 bases, with 16 bases between them.